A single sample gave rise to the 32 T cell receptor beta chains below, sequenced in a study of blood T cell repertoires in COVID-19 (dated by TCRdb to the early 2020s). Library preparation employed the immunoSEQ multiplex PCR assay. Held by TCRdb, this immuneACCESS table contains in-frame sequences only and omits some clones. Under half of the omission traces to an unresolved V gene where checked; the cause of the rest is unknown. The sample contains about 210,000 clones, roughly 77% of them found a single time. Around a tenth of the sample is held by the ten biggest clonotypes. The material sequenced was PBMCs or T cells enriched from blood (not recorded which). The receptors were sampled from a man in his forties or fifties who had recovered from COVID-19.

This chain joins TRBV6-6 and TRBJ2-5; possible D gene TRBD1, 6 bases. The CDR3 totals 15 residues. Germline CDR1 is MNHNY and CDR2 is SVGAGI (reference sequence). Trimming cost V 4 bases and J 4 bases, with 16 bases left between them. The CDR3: CASSLTGAIGETQYF. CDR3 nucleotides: TGTGCCAGCAGTTTGACAGGAGCAATAGGAGAGACCCAGTACTTC.

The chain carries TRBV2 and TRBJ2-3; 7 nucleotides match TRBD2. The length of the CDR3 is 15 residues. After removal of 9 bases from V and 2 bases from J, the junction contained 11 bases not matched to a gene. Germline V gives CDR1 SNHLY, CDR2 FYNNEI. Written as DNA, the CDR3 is TGTGCCAGTGGTGGGGCTAGCGGTGCCACAGATACGCAGTATTTT. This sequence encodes CASGGASGATDTQYF.

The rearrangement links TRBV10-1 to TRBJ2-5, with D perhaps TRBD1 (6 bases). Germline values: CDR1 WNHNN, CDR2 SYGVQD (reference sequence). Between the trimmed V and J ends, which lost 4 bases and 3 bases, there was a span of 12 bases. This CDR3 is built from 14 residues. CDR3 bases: TGCGCCAGCAGTGGAGGTGGGGGCAAAGAGACCCAGTACTTC. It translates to CASSGGGGKETQYF.

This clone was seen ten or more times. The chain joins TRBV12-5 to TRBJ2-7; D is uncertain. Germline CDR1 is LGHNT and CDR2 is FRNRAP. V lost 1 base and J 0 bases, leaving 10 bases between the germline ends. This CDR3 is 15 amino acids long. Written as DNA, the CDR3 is TGTGCTAGTGGTTTGGAACCACCGAGCTCCTACGAGCAGTACTTC. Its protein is CASGLEPPSSYEQYF.

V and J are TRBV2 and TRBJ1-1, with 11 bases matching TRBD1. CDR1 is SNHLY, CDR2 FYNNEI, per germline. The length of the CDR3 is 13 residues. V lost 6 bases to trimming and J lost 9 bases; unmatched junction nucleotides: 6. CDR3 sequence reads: CASRGTGGGQAFF. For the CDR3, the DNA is TGTGCCAGCAGAGGGACAGGGGGGGGTCAAGCTTTCTTT.

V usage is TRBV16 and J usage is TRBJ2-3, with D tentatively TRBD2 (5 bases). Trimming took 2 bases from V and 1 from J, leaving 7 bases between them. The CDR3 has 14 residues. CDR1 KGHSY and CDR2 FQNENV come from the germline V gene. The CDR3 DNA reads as TGTGCCAGCAGCCAACGGGAACGCACAGATACGCAGTATTTT. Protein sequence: CASSQRERTDTQYF.

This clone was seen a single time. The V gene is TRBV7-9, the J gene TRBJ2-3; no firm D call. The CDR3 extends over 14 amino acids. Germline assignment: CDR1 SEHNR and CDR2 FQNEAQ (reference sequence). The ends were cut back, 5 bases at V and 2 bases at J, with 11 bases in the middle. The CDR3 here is CASSHPQFTDTQYF. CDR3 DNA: TGTGCCAGCAGCCATCCCCAGTTCACAGATACGCAGTATTTT. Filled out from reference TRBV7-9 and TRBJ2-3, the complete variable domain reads DTGVSQNPRHKITKRGQNVTFRCDPISEHNRLYWYRQTLGQGPEFLTYFQNEAQLEKSRLLSDRFSAERPKGSFSTLEIQRTEQGDSAMYLCASSHPQFTDTQYFGPGTRLTVL.

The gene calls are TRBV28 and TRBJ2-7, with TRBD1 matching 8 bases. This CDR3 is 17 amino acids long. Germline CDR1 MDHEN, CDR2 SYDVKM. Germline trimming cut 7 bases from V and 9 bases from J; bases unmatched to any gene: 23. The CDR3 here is CASNNLNAGQGLGGQYF. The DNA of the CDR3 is TGTGCCAGCAACAACCTTAACGCTGGACAGGGTCTTGGAGGGCAGTACTTC.

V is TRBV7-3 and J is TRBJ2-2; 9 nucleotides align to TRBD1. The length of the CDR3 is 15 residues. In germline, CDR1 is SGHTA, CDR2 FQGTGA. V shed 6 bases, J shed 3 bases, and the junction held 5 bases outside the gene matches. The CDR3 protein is CASSAGQGYTGELFF. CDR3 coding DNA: TGTGCCAGCAGTGCGGGACAGGGTTACACCGGGGAGCTGTTTTTT. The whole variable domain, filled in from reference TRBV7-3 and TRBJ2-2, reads GAGVSQTPSNKVTEKGKYVELRCDPISGHTALYWYRQSLGQGPEFLIYFQGTGAADDSGLPNDRFFAVRPEGSVSTLKIQRTERGDSAVYLCASSAGQGYTGELFFGEGSRLTVL.

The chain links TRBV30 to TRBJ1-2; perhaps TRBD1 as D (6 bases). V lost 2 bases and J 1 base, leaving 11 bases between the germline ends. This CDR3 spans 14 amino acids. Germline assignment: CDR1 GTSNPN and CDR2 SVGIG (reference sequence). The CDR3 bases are TGTGCCTGGAGTAGTGGGACACTTAACTATGGCTACACCTTC. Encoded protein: CAWSSGTLNYGYTF.

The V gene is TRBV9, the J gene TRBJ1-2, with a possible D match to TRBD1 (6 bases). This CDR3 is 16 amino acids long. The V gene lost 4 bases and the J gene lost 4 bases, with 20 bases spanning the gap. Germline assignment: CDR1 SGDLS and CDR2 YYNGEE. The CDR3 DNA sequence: TGTGCCAGCAGCAAAACTTTCTTCAGGGGTGGCTATGGCTACACCTTC. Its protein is CASSKTFFRGGYGYTF.

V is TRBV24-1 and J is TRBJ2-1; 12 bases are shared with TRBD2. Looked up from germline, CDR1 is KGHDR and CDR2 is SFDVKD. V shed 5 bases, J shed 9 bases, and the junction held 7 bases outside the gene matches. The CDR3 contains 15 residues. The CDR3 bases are TGTGCCACCAGTGCCGCTAGCGGGAGGGAAGGTGAGCAGTTCTTC. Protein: CATSAASGREGEQFF.

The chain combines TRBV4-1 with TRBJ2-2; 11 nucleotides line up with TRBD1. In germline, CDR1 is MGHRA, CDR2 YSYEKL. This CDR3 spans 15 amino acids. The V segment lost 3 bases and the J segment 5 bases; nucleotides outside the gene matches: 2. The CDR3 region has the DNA TGCGCCAGCAGCCAGGGACAGGGGGGGACCGGGGAGCTGTTTTTT. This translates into CASSQGQGGTGELFF.

The CDR3 spells CASSDRWTYEQYF. CDR3 bases: TGTGCCAGCAGCGACAGGTGGACCTACGAGCAGTACTTC. V is TRBV25-1 and J is TRBJ2-7; maybe TRBD1 (6 bases). The V end was cut by 6 bases, the J end by 2 bases, with 11 bases between. The CDR3 contains 13 residues. Germline values: CDR1 MGHDK, CDR2 SYGVNS.

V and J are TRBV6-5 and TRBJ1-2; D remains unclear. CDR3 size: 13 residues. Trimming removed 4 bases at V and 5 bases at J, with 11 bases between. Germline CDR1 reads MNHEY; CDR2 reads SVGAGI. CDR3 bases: TGTGCCAGCAGTTTCAGCGGACGGTATGGCTACACCTTC. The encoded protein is CASSFSGRYGYTF.

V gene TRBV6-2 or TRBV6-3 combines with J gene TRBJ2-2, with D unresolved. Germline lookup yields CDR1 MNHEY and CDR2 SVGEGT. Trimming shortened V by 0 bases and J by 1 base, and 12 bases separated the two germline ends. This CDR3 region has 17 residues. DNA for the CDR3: TGTGCCAGCAGTTACTCAGAACAGATTATGAACACCGGGGAGCTGTTTTTT. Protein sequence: CASSYSEQIMNTGELFF.

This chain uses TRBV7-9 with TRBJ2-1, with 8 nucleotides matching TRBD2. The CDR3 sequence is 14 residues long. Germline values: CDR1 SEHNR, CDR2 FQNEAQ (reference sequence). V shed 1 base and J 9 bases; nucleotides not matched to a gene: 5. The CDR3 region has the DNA TGTGCCAGCAGCTTAGTGACTCTAGCGGGTGAGCAGTTCTTC. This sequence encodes CASSLVTLAGEQFF.

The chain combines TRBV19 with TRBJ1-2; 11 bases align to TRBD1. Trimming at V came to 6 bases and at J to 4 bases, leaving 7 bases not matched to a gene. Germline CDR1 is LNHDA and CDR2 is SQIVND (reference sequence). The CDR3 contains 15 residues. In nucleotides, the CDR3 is TGTGCCAGTAGGGCGGGACAGGGGGTATCCTATGGCTACACCTTC. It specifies CASRAGQGVSYGYTF.

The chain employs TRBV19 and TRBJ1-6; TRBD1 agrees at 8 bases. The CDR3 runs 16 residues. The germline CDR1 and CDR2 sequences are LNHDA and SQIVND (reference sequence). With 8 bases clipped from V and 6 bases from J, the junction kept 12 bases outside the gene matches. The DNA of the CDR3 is TGTGCCAGTCGCCCCCGGACAGGGAACCGTAATTCACCCCTCCACTTT. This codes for CASRPRTGNRNSPLHF.

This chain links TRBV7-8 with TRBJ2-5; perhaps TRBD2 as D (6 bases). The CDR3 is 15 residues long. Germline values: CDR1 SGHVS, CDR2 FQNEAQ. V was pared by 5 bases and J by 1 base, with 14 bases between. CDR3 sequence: CASSPPRDFQETQYF. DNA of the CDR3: TGTGCCAGCAGCCCCCCACGGGACTTCCAAGAGACCCAGTACTTC.

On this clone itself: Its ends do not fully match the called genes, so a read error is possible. CDR3 DNA sequence: TGTGCCAGCAGTGTAGACAGCCTAAATGAAAAACTGTTTTTT. As protein: CASSVDSLNEKLFF. The J gene is TRBJ1-4, the V gene TRBV9, with D possibly TRBD1 on 5 matching bases. CDR1 and CDR2 (germline): SGDLS, YYNGEE. The CDR3 contains 14 residues.

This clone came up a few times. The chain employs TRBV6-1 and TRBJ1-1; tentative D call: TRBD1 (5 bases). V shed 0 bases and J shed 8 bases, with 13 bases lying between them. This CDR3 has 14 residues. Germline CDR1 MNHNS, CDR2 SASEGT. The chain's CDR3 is CASSEAARGREAFF. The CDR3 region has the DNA TGTGCCAGCAGTGAAGCGGCTAGGGGCAGGGAAGCTTTCTTT.

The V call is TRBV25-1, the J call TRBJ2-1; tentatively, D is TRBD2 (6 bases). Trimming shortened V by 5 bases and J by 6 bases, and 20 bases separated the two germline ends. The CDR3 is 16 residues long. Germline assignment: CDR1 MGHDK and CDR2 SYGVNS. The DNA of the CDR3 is TGTGCCAGCAGTCCCCTAGGTCGGCGGGGCCTCAATGAGCAGTTCTTC. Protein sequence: CASSPLGRRGLNEQFF.

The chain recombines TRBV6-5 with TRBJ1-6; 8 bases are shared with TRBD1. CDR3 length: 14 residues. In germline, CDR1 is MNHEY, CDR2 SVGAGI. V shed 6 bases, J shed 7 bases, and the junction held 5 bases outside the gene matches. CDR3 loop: CASRDRVRNSPLHF. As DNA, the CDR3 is TGTGCCAGCAGGGACAGGGTCCGGAATTCACCCCTCCACTTT.

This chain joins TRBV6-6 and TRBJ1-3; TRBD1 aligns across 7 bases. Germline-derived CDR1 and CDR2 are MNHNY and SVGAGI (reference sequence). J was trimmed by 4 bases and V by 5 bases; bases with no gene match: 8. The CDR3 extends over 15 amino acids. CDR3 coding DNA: TGTGCCAGCAGTCTTCGACAGGGCCTAGGAAACACCATATATTTT. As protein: CASSLRQGLGNTIYF.

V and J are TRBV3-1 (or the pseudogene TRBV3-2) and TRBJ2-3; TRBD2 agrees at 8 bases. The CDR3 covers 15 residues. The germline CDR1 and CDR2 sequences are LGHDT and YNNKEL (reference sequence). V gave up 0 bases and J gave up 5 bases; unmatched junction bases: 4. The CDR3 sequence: CASSQDQRGIDTQYF. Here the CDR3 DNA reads TGTGCCAGCAGCCAAGATCAGCGGGGGATAGATACGCAGTATTTT.

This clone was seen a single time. The CDR3 sequence is CASSLGQGGNYEQYF. DNA for the CDR3: TGTGCCAGCAGTTTAGGGCAGGGGGGAAACTACGAGCAGTACTTC. The chain uses TRBV27 and TRBJ2-7; perhaps TRBD1 as D (7 bases). Germline assignment: CDR1 MNHEY and CDR2 SMNVEV (reference sequence). V lost 2 bases and J 3 bases, leaving 14 bases between the germline ends. This CDR3 has 15 residues.

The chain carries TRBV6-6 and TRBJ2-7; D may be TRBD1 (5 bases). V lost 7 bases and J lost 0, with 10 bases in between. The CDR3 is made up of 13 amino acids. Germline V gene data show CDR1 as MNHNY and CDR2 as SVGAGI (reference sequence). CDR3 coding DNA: TGTGCCAGCATTAAGGACAACTCCTACGAGCAGTACTTC. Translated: CASIKDNSYEQYF.

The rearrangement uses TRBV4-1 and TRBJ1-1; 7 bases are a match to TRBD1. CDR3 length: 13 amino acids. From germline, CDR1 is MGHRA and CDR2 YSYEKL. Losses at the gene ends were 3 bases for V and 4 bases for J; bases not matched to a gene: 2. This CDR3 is CASSHPGGTEAFF. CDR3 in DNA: TGCGCCAGCAGCCATCCAGGGGGCACTGAAGCTTTCTTT.

The CDR3 reads CASSVGTSGISGTGELFF. CDR3 nucleotides: TGTGCCAGCAGCGTGGGAACTAGCGGGATTTCTGGCACCGGGGAGCTGTTTTTT. This chain links TRBV9 with TRBJ2-2; 10 nucleotides line up with TRBD2. With V trimmed by 2 bases and J by 4 bases, 11 bases remained unmatched. The germline gives CDR1 SGDLS, CDR2 YYNGEE. This CDR3 contains 18 residues.

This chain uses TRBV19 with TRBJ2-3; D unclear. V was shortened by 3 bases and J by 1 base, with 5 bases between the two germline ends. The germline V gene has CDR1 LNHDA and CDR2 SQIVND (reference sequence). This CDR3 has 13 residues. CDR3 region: CASSILGTDTQYF. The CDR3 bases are TGTGCCAGTAGTATCCTTGGCACAGATACGCAGTATTTT.

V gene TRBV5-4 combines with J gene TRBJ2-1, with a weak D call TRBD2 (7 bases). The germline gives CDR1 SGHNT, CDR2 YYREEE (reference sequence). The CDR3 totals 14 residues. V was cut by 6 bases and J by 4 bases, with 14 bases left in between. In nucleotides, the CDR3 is TGTGCCAGCACTTCCGGGGGGCTGTACAATGAGCAGTTCTTC. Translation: CASTSGGLYNEQFF.